These 30 T cell receptor beta chains share one sample of origin, sequenced in a study of blood T cell repertoires in COVID-19. Sequencing was performed with immunoSEQ multiplex PCR; in TCRdb, only in-frame clones are kept and a portion is missing. The sample carries a few hundred thousand clones, roughly 80% recorded once. The source material was peripheral blood. These receptors all stem from a man aged 30 to 39 with active or convalescent COVID-19.

The chain joins TRBV7-9 to TRBJ1-2; D gene ambiguous. Germline V gives CDR1 SEHNR, CDR2 FQNEAQ (reference sequence). The CDR3 sequence is 17 residues long. V lost 3 bases to trimming and J lost 0 bases, with 17 bases between them. DNA for the CDR3: TGTGCCAGCAGCTTCTCCACACCGATCAGTTCTAACTATGGCTACACCTTC. This sequence encodes CASSFSTPISSNYGYTF.

The chain is built from TRBV11-2 and TRBJ2-7; TRBD1 matches 9 bases. Germline V gives CDR1 SGHAT, CDR2 FQNNGV. Trimming took 5 bases from V and 9 from J; bases not matched to a gene: 11. The CDR3 is 14 amino acids. The CDR3 nucleotides are TGTGCCAGCAGCCGCAGCCGGACAGGGGAAACGCAGTACTTC. As protein: CASSRSRTGETQYF.

This sequence joins TRBV29-1 and TRBJ2-6; possible D gene TRBD1, 6 bases. From germline, CDR1 is SQVTM and CDR2 ANQGSEA. The germline V and J ends were trimmed by 7 bases and 4 bases, with 8 bases remaining between them. The CDR3 runs 12 residues. CDR3 amino acids: CSAGVGANVLTF. The CDR3 DNA reads as TGCAGCGCAGGGGTCGGGGCCAACGTCCTGACTTTC.

The rearrangement links TRBV5-1 to TRBJ1-4, with D possibly being TRBD1 (5 bases). The CDR3 is made up of 14 amino acids. Germline CDR1 SGHRS, CDR2 YFSETQ. With 3 bases removed from V and 3 bases from J, the gap between germline ends came to 9 bases. In DNA form, the CDR3 reads TGCGCCAGCAGCTCGACGACAGCTAATGAAAAACTGTTTTTT. Translation: CASSSTTANEKLFF.

V and J are TRBV6-6 and TRBJ2-1; 10 nucleotides align to TRBD1. The V gene end was trimmed by 5 bases and the J gene end by 6 bases; junction bases not matched to a gene: 7. Germline V gives CDR1 MNHNY, CDR2 SVGAGI (reference sequence). The CDR3 has 15 residues. CDR3 loop: CASSRDRGQFNEQFF. The CDR3 DNA follows: TGTGCCAGCAGTCGTGACAGGGGGCAGTTCAATGAGCAGTTCTTC.

The J gene is TRBJ2-3, the V gene TRBV27; 9 bases agree with TRBD2. The CDR3 is 18 amino acids. CDR1 is MNHEY and CDR2 is SMNVEV in the germline V gene (reference sequence). The ends lost 7 bases at V and 1 base at J; junction bases unmatched: 15. CDR3: CASNPYSGGLEGTDTQYF. The CDR3 DNA is TGTGCCAGCAACCCCTATAGCGGGGGCCTGGAGGGCACAGATACGCAGTATTTT.

This clone was observed a handful of times. The chain is built from TRBV5-1 and TRBJ2-1; 7 positions match TRBD2. V shed 2 bases, J shed 3 bases, and the junction held 5 bases outside the gene matches. CDR1 SGHRS and CDR2 YFSETQ come from the germline V gene. This CDR3 spans 15 amino acids. CDR3: CASSFRTRDYNEQFF. In DNA, the CDR3 is TGCGCCAGCAGCTTTAGGACTAGGGACTACAATGAGCAGTTCTTC.

The V gene is TRBV9, the J gene TRBJ1-4; 7 bases match TRBD1. CDR3 length equals 15 residues. V gave up 4 bases and J gave up 2 bases; unmatched junction bases: 5. Per germline, CDR1 SGDLS and CDR2 YYNGEE. CDR3 DNA: TGTGCCAGCAGCCCACAGACAGGGACTAATGAAAAACTGTTTTTT. This sequence encodes CASSPQTGTNEKLFF.

The V call is TRBV5-1, the J call TRBJ2-1, with 8 bases lining up with TRBD1. The J segment lost 8 bases and the V segment lost 5 bases, leaving 9 bases of the junction unmatched. CDR3 length: 14 residues. Germline-derived CDR1 and CDR2 are SGHRS and YFSETQ. The CDR3 DNA is TGCGCCAGCAGGGCCGGACAGGGTTTCGATGAGCAGTTCTTC. Its translation is CASRAGQGFDEQFF.

This clone was observed a handful of times. Other nucleotide sequences in the sample specify the same CDR3. The chain has TRBV9 and TRBJ2-1; 11 nucleotides match TRBD2. The CDR3 is 15 residues long. The germline CDR1 and CDR2 sequences are SGDLS and YYNGEE. Trimming took 5 bases from V and 3 from J; bases not matched to a gene: 4. In DNA form, the CDR3 reads TGTGCCAGCAGTGGAACTAGCGGGAGCTACAATGAGCAGTTCTTC. The encoded protein is CASSGTSGSYNEQFF.

This clone was counted only a few times. CDR3 in DNA: TGTGCCAGCAGCTTAGAAGGACATCTCTACGAGCAGTACTTC. It codes for CASSLEGHLYEQYF. The J gene is TRBJ2-7, the V gene TRBV7-8, with a possible D match to TRBD1 (5 bases). V dropped 1 base and J dropped 3 bases, with 10 bases sitting between them. The CDR3 contains 14 residues. Germline V gene data show CDR1 as SGHVS and CDR2 as FQNEAQ.

The V call is TRBV10-2, the J call TRBJ2-2; 7 bases agree with TRBD1. There are 14 residues in the CDR3. Trimming took 6 bases from V and 4 from J; bases not matched to a gene: 5. Germline V gene data show CDR1 as WSHSY and CDR2 as SAAADI. The CDR3 DNA reads TGCGCCAGCAGGGGCAGGGGGACCACCGGGGAGCTGTTTTTT. Protein product: CASRGRGTTGELFF.

This chain uses TRBV7-9 with TRBJ2-3, with 7 nucleotides matching TRBD2. The CDR3 length is 15 residues. V lost 1 base, J lost 2 bases, and 3 bases stayed unmatched. Germline V lookup: CDR1 SEHNR, CDR2 FQNEAQ (reference sequence). CDR3 in amino acids: CASSLGGGTTDTQYF. In DNA form, the CDR3 reads TGTGCCAGCAGCTTAGGGGGGGGGACCACAGATACGCAGTATTTT. Variable domain in full (rest from reference TRBV7-9 and TRBJ2-3): DTGVSQNPRHKITKRGQNVTFRCDPISEHNRLYWYRQTLGQGPEFLTYFQNEAQLEKSRLLSDRFSAERPKGSFSTLEIQRTEQGDSAMYLCASSLGGGTTDTQYFGPGTRLTVL.

The genes are TRBV18 and TRBJ2-7; D is unresolved. The germline V gene has CDR1 KGHSH and CDR2 LQKENI. CDR3 length: 11 residues. V was cut by 1 base and J by 7 bases, with 5 bases left in between. CDR3: CASSPLEEQYF. The CDR3 DNA follows: TGTGCCAGCTCACCACTGGAGGAGCAGTACTTC. The complete variable domain, with remaining parts taken from reference TRBV18 and TRBJ2-7, reads NAGVMQNPRHLVRRRGQEARLRCSPMKGHSHVYWYRQLPEEGLKFMVYLQKENIIDESGMPKERFSAEFPKEGPSILRIQQVVRGDSAAYFCASSPLEEQYFGPGTRLTVT.

This chain uses TRBV6-5 with TRBJ1-4; 10 bases line up with TRBD1. Looked up from germline, CDR1 is MNHEY and CDR2 is SVGAGI. The CDR3 totals 14 residues. The V segment lost 6 bases and the J segment 8 bases; nucleotides outside the gene matches: 6. CDR3 bases: TGTGCCAGCAGCTTTGACAGGGGGCCGGAAAAACTGTTTTTT. Amino acids: CASSFDRGPEKLFF.

The rearrangement links TRBV11-2 to TRBJ1-5; perhaps TRBD1 as D (6 bases). The CDR3 covers 13 residues. Germline V gives CDR1 SGHAT, CDR2 FQNNGV. Between the trimmed V and J ends, which lost 0 bases and 7 bases, there was a span of 7 bases. Here the CDR3 reads CASSLDQGQPQHF. The CDR3 DNA sequence: TGTGCCAGCAGCTTAGATCAGGGGCAGCCCCAGCATTTT.

This sequence joins TRBV6-5 and TRBJ2-2, with 7 bases aligning to TRBD1. V dropped 5 bases and J dropped 7; count of bases not matched to a gene: 7. The CDR3 contains 14 residues. CDR1 and CDR2 from the germline V gene are MNHEY and SVGAGI. This CDR3 reads CASSLSTGNGELFF. The CDR3 coding sequence is TGTGCCAGCAGTCTCTCGACAGGGAACGGGGAGCTGTTTTTT.

The chain employs TRBV5-1 and TRBJ1-4; tentatively, D is TRBD1 (5 bases). CDR3 length: 14 amino acids. Germline-derived CDR1 and CDR2 are SGHRS and YFSETQ. Trimming left V 7 bases short and J 8 bases short, with 18 bases between. The CDR3 here is CASSGGPGGEKLFF. As DNA, the CDR3 is TGCGCCAGCTCGGGGGGTCCGGGCGGGGAAAAACTGTTTTTT.

This clone was observed once. The chain couples TRBV6-5 to TRBJ2-3; possible D gene TRBD2, 6 bases. The germline CDR1 and CDR2 sequences are MNHEY and SVGAGI. The CDR3 runs to 14 residues. The ends were cut back, 6 bases at V and 4 bases at J, with 14 bases in the middle. The CDR3 region has the DNA TGTGCCAGCAGGTTCCAGGCGGGACCAGATACGCAGTATTTT. It encodes CASRFQAGPDTQYF.

The gene calls are TRBV4-1 and TRBJ2-7; perhaps TRBD1 as D (5 bases). This CDR3 is built from 14 residues. Germline V gene sequence: CDR1 MGHRA, CDR2 YSYEKL. The V gene lost 0 bases and the J gene lost 2 bases, with 8 bases spanning the gap. CDR3: CASSQEDTAYEQYF. The CDR3 region has the DNA TGCGCCAGCAGCCAAGAGGACACCGCCTACGAGCAGTACTTC.

CDR3 DNA sequence: TGTGCCAGCACCACAGGGAAAACAGATACGCAGTATTTT. Translated, it gives CASTTGKTDTQYF. This sequence joins TRBV3-1 (or the pseudogene TRBV3-2) and TRBJ2-3; TRBD1 might be the D (6 bases). CDR3 length: 13 residues. Looked up from germline, CDR1 is LGHDT and CDR2 is YNNKEL (reference sequence). V lost 7 bases, J lost 3 bases, and 11 bases lay in between.

The chain links TRBV9 to TRBJ2-5; possible D gene TRBD2, 6 bases. Germline-derived CDR1 and CDR2 are SGDLS and YYNGEE. The CDR3 loop spans 14 amino acids. V lost 0 bases and J 2 bases, leaving 8 bases between the germline ends. The CDR3: CASSVEGTQETQYF. CDR3 nucleotide sequence: TGTGCCAGCAGCGTAGAGGGGACTCAAGAGACCCAGTACTTC.

The chain employs TRBV9 and TRBJ2-5; 7 bases are a match to TRBD1. V shed 0 bases, J shed 5 bases, and the junction held 10 bases outside the gene matches. Germline CDR1 SGDLS, CDR2 YYNGEE. This CDR3 has 16 residues. This chain's CDR3 is CASSVGVGDSKETQYF. For the CDR3, the DNA is TGTGCCAGCAGCGTAGGGGTAGGGGACAGCAAGGAGACCCAGTACTTC.

This clone occurred a few times. The chain recombines TRBV7-9 with TRBJ2-7, with 7 bases identical to TRBD2. V dropped 3 bases and J dropped 7; count of bases not matched to a gene: 6. The CDR3 is 13 residues long. The germline V gene encodes CDR1 SEHNR and CDR2 FQNEAQ (reference sequence). The CDR3 nucleotides read TGTGCCAGCAGCTTTCGGACTAGGGATGAGCAGTACTTC. Translating gives CASSFRTRDEQYF.

This clone was detected once. V usage is TRBV18 and J usage is TRBJ2-7, with 9 nucleotides matching TRBD1. Trimming took 3 bases from V and 5 from J; bases not matched to a gene: 5. The CDR3 loop spans 14 amino acids. The V gene's germline CDR1 is KGHSH and CDR2 LQKENI. The CDR3 coding sequence is TGTGCCAGCTCACCTTGGGACAGGGCCAACGAGCAGTACTTC. Protein sequence: CASSPWDRANEQYF.

The rearrangement joins TRBV6-5 to TRBJ2-5; D possibly corresponds to TRBD1 (6 bases). In germline, CDR1 is MNHEY, CDR2 SVGAGI. CDR3 length: 15 amino acids. Trimming removed 2 bases from V and 5 bases from J, with 15 bases in between. The CDR3 nucleotides are TGTGCCAGCAGTTACATGGCAGGGGCGTACGAGACCCAGTACTTC. It encodes CASSYMAGAYETQYF.

The gene calls are TRBV6-5 and TRBJ1-1, with a weak D call TRBD1 (5 bases). The germline gives CDR1 MNHEY, CDR2 SVGAGI. The CDR3 loop spans 13 amino acids. Trimming removed 6 bases from V and 5 bases from J, with 13 bases in between. This chain's CDR3 is CASSPPQGTEAFF. Written as DNA, the CDR3 is TGTGCCAGCAGCCCCCCGCAGGGAACTGAAGCTTTCTTT.

The V and J genes are TRBV4-2 and TRBJ1-5; no firm D call. The V end was cut by 1 base, the J end by 5 bases, with 15 bases between. The germline V gene has CDR1 LGHNA and CDR2 YNFKEQ. The CDR3 is 16 amino acids. CDR3 in amino acids: CASSQGRSGSDQPQHF. The CDR3 DNA reads as TGTGCCAGCAGCCAAGGGCGCTCGGGGTCCGATCAGCCCCAGCATTTT.

The J gene is TRBJ2-3, the V gene TRBV18; possible D gene TRBD1, 6 bases. CDR3 size: 16 residues. The V gene's germline CDR1 is KGHSH and CDR2 LQKENI. The V end lost 6 bases, the J end lost 2 bases, and 18 bases lay between the germline ends. The CDR3 loop is CASSTGKGASTDTQYF. The CDR3 DNA reads as TGTGCCAGCTCTACAGGGAAAGGGGCTTCCACAGATACGCAGTATTTT.

This rearrangement joins TRBV18 to TRBJ2-7, with D hard to call. V was clipped by 4 bases and J by 0 bases, with 10 bases between them. Germline V gene sequence: CDR1 KGHSH, CDR2 LQKENI. The CDR3 length is 14 residues. The CDR3 is CASSLGSTSYEQYF. CDR3 in DNA: TGTGCCAGCTCACTCGGGTCCACCTCCTACGAGCAGTACTTC.